This TCR beta chain is drawn from a study of CD8 T cells in ankylosing spondylitis. The study, taken as a whole, reports: A TCR beta motif of eight highly homologous variants appeared characteristic of ankylosing spondylitis blood. Matched ankylosing spondylitis synovial fluid reportedly showed significant enrichment of disease-linked clones. CD8+ cells made up the disease-linked clones, which were relatively rare in peripheral blood.

The CDR3 runs to 15 residues. The V segment lost 4 bases and the J segment 7 bases; nucleotides outside the gene matches: 7. Germline values: CDR1 SGHRS, CDR2 YFSETQ. The authors made TCR beta libraries by quantitative 5'-RACE with molecular barcodes. TCRdb re-called the 5' RACE reads through MiXCR, storing one row per CDR3 protein. Here the sample spans approximately 400,000 distinct CDR3 sequences, approximately 17% being singletons. This clonotype was counted only a few times. Its antigen is undetermined. The TCR originated in a male donor with ankylosing spondylitis. The chain recombines TRBV5-1 with TRBJ1-6; TRBD1 matches at 8 bases. Sequenced input: blood, either unsorted or a sorted T cell fraction (not recorded which). CDR3 in amino acids: CASSAGDRTNSPLHF. For the CDR3, the DNA is TGCGCCAGCAGCGCAGGGGACAGGACGAATTCACCCCTCCACTTT.